This T cell receptor beta chain was captured by sequencing in a study of cytomegalovirus exposure and HLA in healthy donors. Here immunoSEQ multiplex PCR was the method, and the copy in TCRdb shows in-frame clones only, minus some. The sample yields about 82,000 clones, 95% seen once. Trimming took 5 bases from V and 7 from J, leaving 11 bases between them. The CDR3 runs to 11 residues. Per germline, CDR1 SQVTM and CDR2 ANQGSEA. This TCR was sampled from a woman aged 18-35 years in good health and CMV-seronegative. The chain is built from TRBV29-1 and TRBJ1-1; a possible D gene is TRBD1 (5 bases). The sequenced sample consisted of PBMCs. For the CDR3, the DNA is TGCAGCGTTAGTGGGGGGAGTGAAGCTTTCTTT. Amino acids: CSVSGGSEAFF.